This TCR beta chain was profiled in a study of identical twins. CDR1 and CDR2 (germline): SNHLY, FYNNEI. V gave up 8 bases and J gave up 10 bases, with 15 bases separating them. The CDR3 has 12 residues. TCRdb reprocessed the 5' RACE reads via MiXCR and lists one record per CDR3 protein. The sample records fewer than 650,000 distinct CDR3 sequences, more than 9% being singletons. This clonotype showed up just a few times. Another study also made use of these data, one on yellow fever vaccine responses in identical twins.

The sequencing sample was made of PBMCs. The genes are TRBV2 and TRBJ2-1; possibly TRBD1 or TRBD2 for D (7 bases each). The TCR comes from a woman in her late teens or twenties in good health. The CDR3 DNA reads as TGTGCCAGCGGGGGGGGACAGCGGGAGCAGTTCTTC. It codes for CASGGGQREQFF. Drawing the rest from reference TRBV2 and TRBJ2-1, the complete variable domain is EPEVTQTPSHQVTQMGQEVILRCVPISNHLYFYWYRQILGQKVEFLVSFYNNEISEKSEIFDDQFSVERPDGSNFTLKIRSTKLEDSAMYFCASGGGQREQFFGPGTRLTVL.